This TCR beta chain was sequenced during a study of OX40 agonist ivuxolimab in advanced cancers. With respect to the entire study: Ivuxolimab, which targeted the costimulatory receptor OX40 (CD134), was an agonistic, fully human IgG2 monoclonal antibody. Intravenous ivuxolimab was administered to patients every 2 weeks at six dose levels: 0.01, 0.1, 0.3, 1.5, 3 and 10 mg/kg. Of the approximately 50 dose-escalation patients, hepatocellular carcinoma was present in approximately 20, melanoma in approximately 15, renal cell carcinoma in 9 and head and neck cancer in 9. In the dose-escalation cohort, more than 80% of patients were male, and the mean age was approximately 60 years with a range of roughly 23 to 79. Patients were allowed to have had prior anti-PD-1, anti-PD-L1 or anti-CTLA-4 therapy, and approximately 39% of the dose-escalation patients had been treated with checkpoint inhibitors. Partial responses occurred in three dose-escalation patients: two with cutaneous melanoma and one with hepatocellular carcinoma. The purpose of peripheral TCRbeta sequencing was to test whether ivuxolimab changed TCR sequence diversity and led to clonal T-cell expansion. The paper reports the monotherapy dose-escalation portion (N of about 50 patients) of the phase I ivuxolimab trial. Beyond this particular receptor, the publication reports: In partial responders in the 0.1-3.0 mg/kg groups, normalized peripheral clonal expansion was found to be among the lowest, especially among CD8+ T cells. Low levels of normalized T-cell clonal expansion were also seen in some patients who did not respond. After ivuxolimab, more expanded clones were found on average in CD8+ T cells than in CD4+ T cells. The antigen specificity of the peripheral T cells that underwent clonal expansion was not determined. At doses of 0.1 to 3.0 mg/kg, clonal expansion of both CD4+ and CD8+ T cells in blood was seen between baseline and week 6.

A remark on this clone: This clone's antigen is unknown. No qualities accompany the bases; no much larger clone lies one base away.

CDR1 is given as SGHDT and CDR2 as YYEEEE, both from the germline V gene. The CDR3 contains 13 residues, cysteine and phenylalanine counted. Of the read, only the CDR3 DNA is kept; its 39 bases are in frame from base 1. V was cut back by 0 bases and J by 4 bases, leaving a gap of 7 bases between them. The trial excluded patients who had a history of autoimmune disease or were on systemic immunosuppression. Peripheral blood for TCR sequencing was drawn from every dose cohort at baseline, at cycle 4 day 1 and at cycle 7 day 1. The samples were drawn from a first-in-human, open-label, multicenter phase I dose-escalation trial of ivuxolimab. Adults with locally advanced or metastatic melanoma, renal cell, hepatocellular, or head and neck squamous cell carcinoma were enrolled in the trial. Before TCR sequencing, CD4+ T cells and CD8+ T cells were sorted from peripheral blood as separate populations. To sequence the TCRbeta CDR3 region, genomic DNA was isolated from the sorted cells. The immunoSEQ Assay was used to sequence the TCRbeta CDR3 regions. The clones in this table, taken by TCRdb from immuneACCESS, are in-frame only. Not every clone is retained; where verified, under half of the shortfall comes from an unresolved V gene, and the cause of the rest is unknown. Here the sample has about 39,000 clones; 92% occur a single time. Jointly, the top ten make up 20% to 25% of the sample.

The specimen was CD4+ or CD8+ T cells sorted from blood, collected in a trial of the OX40 agonist ivuxolimab. The rearranged chain carries TRBV5-6 and TRBJ2-5, with a tentative D gene TRBD1 over 5 matching bases. The sequence came from an adult with an advanced solid tumor such as melanoma, head and neck, liver or kidney cancer. The CDR3 region: CASSLGGGETQYF. The base sequence is TGTGCCAGCAGCTTGGGGGGCGGAGAGACCCAGTACTTC.